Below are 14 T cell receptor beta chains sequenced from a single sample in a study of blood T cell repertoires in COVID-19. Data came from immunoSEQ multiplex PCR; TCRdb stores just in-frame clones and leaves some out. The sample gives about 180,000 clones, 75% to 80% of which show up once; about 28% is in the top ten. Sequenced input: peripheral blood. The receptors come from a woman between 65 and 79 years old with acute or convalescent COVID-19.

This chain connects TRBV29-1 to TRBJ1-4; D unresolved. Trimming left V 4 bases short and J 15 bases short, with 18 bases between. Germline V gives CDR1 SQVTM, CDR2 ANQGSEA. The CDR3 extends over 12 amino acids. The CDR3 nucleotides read TGCAGCGTTGTGGAGGGTTTTTCTGTTATGTTTTTT. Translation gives CSVVEGFSVMFF.

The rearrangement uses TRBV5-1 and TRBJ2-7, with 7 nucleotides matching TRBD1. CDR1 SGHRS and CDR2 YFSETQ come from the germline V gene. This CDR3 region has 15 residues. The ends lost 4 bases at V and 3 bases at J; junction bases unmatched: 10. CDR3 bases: TGCGCCAGCAGCCCCAGGACAGGTGGGCACTACGAGCAGTACTTC. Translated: CASSPRTGGHYEQYF.

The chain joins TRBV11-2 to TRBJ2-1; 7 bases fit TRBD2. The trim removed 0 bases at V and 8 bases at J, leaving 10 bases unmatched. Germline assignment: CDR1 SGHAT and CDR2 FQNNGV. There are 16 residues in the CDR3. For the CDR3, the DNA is TGTGCCAGCAGCTTAGATCGGGCGGGGGTGCGAGATGAGCAGTTCTTC. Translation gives CASSLDRAGVRDEQFF.

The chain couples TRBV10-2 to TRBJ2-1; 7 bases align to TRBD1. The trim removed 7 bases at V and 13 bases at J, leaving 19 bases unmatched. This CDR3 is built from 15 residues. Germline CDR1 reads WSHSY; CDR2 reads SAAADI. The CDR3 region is CASTEGGHISPDQFF. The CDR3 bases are TGCGCCAGCACAGAAGGGGGCCATATTTCCCCAGACCAGTTCTTC.

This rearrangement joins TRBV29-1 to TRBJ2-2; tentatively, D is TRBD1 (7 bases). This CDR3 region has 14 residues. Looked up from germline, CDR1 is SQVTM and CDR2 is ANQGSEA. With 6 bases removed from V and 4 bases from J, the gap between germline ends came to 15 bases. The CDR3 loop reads CSVNRGGGTGELFF. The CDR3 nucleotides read TGCAGCGTCAACAGGGGAGGTGGCACCGGGGAGCTGTTTTTT.

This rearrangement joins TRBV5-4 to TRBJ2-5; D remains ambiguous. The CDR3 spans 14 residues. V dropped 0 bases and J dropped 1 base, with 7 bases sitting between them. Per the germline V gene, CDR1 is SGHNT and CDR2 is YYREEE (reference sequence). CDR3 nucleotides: TGTGCCAGCAGCTTGGCCGGTGTCCAAGAGACCCAGTACTTC. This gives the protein CASSLAGVQETQYF.

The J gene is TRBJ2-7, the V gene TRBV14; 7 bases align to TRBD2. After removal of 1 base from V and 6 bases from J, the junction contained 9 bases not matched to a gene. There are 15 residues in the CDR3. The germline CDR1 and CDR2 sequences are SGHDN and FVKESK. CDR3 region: CASSQGSGGNGEQYF. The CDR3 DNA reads TGTGCCAGCAGCCAAGGTTCCGGGGGGAACGGCGAGCAGTACTTC.

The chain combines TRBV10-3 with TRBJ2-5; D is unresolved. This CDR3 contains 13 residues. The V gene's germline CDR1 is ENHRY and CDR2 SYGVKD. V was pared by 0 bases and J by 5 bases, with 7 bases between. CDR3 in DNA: TGTGCCATCAGTGAGTCACCTCGGGAGACCCAGTACTTC. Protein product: CAISESPRETQYF.

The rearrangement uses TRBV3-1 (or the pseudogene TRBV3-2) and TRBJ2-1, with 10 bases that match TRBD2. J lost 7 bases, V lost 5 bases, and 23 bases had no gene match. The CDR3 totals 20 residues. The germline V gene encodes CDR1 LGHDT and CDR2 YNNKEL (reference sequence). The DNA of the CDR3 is TGTGCCAGCAGCTCCCGAGGAGGACTAGCGGATAGAGGAACGGGGAATGAGCAGTTCTTC. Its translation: CASSSRGGLADRGTGNEQFF.

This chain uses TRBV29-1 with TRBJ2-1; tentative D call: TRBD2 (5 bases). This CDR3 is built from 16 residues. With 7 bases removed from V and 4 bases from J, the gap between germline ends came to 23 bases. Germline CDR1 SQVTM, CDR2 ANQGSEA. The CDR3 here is CSAAKSRSGNYNEQFF. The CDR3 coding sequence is TGCAGCGCCGCTAAAAGTCGGAGCGGAAATTACAATGAGCAGTTCTTC.

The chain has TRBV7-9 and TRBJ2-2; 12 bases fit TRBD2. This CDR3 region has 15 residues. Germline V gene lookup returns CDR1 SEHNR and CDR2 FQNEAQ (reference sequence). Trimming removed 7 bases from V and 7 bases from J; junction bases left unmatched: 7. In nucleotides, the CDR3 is TGTGCCAGCACCCTAGCGGGAGGGCCTAGCGGGGAGCTGTTTTTT. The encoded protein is CASTLAGGPSGELFF.

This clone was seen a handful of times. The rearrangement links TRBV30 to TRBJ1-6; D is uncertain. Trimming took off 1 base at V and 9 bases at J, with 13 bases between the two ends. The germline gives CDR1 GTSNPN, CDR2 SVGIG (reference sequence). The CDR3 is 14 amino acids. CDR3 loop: CAWSEVAGTSPLHF. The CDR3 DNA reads TGTGCCTGGAGTGAAGTGGCAGGAACTTCACCCCTCCACTTT.

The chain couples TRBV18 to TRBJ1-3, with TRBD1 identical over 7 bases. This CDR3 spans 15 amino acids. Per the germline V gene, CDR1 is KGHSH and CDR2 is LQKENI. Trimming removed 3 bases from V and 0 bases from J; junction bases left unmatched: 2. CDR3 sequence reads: CASSPRDSSGNTIYF. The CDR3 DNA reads TGTGCCAGCTCACCGAGGGACAGCTCTGGAAACACCATATATTTT.

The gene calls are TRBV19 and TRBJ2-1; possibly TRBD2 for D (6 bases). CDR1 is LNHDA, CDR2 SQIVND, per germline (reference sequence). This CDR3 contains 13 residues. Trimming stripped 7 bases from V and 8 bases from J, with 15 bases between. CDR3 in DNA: TGTGCCAGTAATGTGGGGGGAGGAGATGAGCAGTTCTTC. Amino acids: CASNVGGGDEQFF.